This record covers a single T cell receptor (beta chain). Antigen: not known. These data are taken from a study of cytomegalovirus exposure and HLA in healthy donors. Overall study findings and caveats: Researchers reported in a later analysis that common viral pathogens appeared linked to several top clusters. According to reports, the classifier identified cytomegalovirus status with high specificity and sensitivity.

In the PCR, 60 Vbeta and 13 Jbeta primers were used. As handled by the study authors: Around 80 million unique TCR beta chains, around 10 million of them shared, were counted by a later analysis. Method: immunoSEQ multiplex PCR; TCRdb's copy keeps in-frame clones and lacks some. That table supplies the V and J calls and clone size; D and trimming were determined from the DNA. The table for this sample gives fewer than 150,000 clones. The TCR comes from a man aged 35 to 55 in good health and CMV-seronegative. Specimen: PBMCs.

The CDR3 region has the DNA TGTGCCAGCAGAGTGGGCCAGGGTACGTCCACTGAAGCTTTCTTT. Its translation: CASRVGQGTSTEAFF. This chain connects TRBV7-2 to TRBJ1-1; D is possibly TRBD1 (5 bases). CDR3 length: 15 residues. Germline CDR1 and CDR2: SGHTA and FQGNSA. The V end was cut by 6 bases, the J end by 4 bases, with 18 bases between.